This TCR beta chain was observed in a study of shared clonotypes between healthy human individuals. A CD45RA-negative memory subset and a CD45RA+ naive subset were separated from the CD4+ cells. Trimming removed 0 bases from V and 8 bases from J, with 10 bases in between. Germline lookup yields CDR1 LNHDA and CDR2 SQIVND (reference sequence). This CDR3 has 13 amino acids. Study processing details: Junction-only immunoSEQ data arrived without quality scores, meaning filtering differed. Only in-frame clones appear in the TCRdb table, and some are missing; sequencing was by immunoSEQ multiplex PCR. Clone size and V and J calls were adopted from that table, with D and trimming inferred from the DNA. The data hold roughly 1 million clones, with approximately 72% observed a single time.

The TCR was taken from a man younger than 35 in good health. Input material: memory CD4+ T cells sorted from blood. Subset meaning: CD45RA-negative fraction. The chain couples TRBV19 to TRBJ1-1; D ambiguous. The CDR3 nucleotides are TGTGCCAGTAGTATAGATCGCCGGTCAGAAGCTTTCTTT. This sequence encodes CASSIDRRSEAFF.